This is a list of T cell receptor beta chains from one sample in a study of cytomegalovirus exposure and HLA in healthy donors. Data came from immunoSEQ multiplex PCR; TCRdb stores just in-frame clones and leaves some out. The sample records about 190,000 clones, roughly 84% being singletons. Source material: PBMCs. These receptors were collected from a woman younger than 30 in good health and CMV-seropositive. Each CDR3 is given with its conserved first and last residue. The D gene is left open where the match is weak. A row's size may be missing; if present it is once, few, many or a size class.

v_call	d_call	clone_size	j_call	cdr3_nt	cdr3_aa
TRBV5-3	NA	NA	TRBJ2-7	TGTGCCAGAAGCTTGTTGAGACATACCTACGAGCAGTACTTC	CARSLLRHTYEQYF
TRBV5-6	NA	NA	TRBJ1-2	TGTGCCAGCAGCGCCACCGGGTCGCCCTTATGGGGCTACACCTTC	CASSATGSPLWGYTF
TRBV2	TRBD1	NA	TRBJ1-1	TGTGCCAGCACTTTCCTGGGACAGGAGGAAGCTTTCTTT	CASTFLGQEEAFF
TRBV7-2	NA	NA	TRBJ2-7	TGTGCCAGCAGCTTACGGGTTCTGATCCCCTACGAGCAGTACTTC	CASSLRVLIPYEQYF
TRBV13	TRBD1	NA	TRBJ2-7	TGTGCCAGCAGCCCCGGGACAGGGTACGAGCAGTACTTC	CASSPGTGYEQYF
TRBV18	NA	NA	TRBJ2-3	TGTGCCAGCTCCACCACGAGAAGCACAGATACGCAGTATTTT	CASSTTRSTDTQYF
TRBV6-5	NA	once	TRBJ1-5	TGTGCCAGCAGTTATGGACAGAGTCGCAATCAGCCCCAGCATTTT	CASSYGQSRNQPQHF
TRBV7-9	NA	NA	TRBJ1-6	TGTGCCACCACGGAAGGGGTGGACTATAATTCACCCCTCCACTTT	CATTEGVDYNSPLHF
TRBV23-1	NA	few	TRBJ1-2	TGCGCCAGCAGTCAATCGGTCAAGACTAGGTCCTACACCTTC	CASSQSVKTRSYTF
TRBV5-1	TRBD2	NA	TRBJ2-1	TGCGCCAGCAGCCCCGGGACTAGCGGATTAAGCTCCTACAATGAGCAGTTCTTC	CASSPGTSGLSSYNEQFF
TRBV9	NA	NA	TRBJ2-3	TGTGCCAGCAGCCCCCCTAGCACAGATACGCAGTATTTT	CASSPPSTDTQYF
TRBV27	NA	NA	TRBJ1-5	TGTGCCAGCAGTTTACTCGCAGGGGTTCAGCCCCAGCATTTT	CASSLLAGVQPQHF
TRBV21-1	NA	NA	TRBJ1-6	TGTGCCGCCCTAGGAGGGGTCGACTATAATTCACCCCTCCACTTT	CAALGGVDYNSPLHF
TRBV5-1	TRBD1	NA	TRBJ2-1	TGCGCCAGCGCCACCGGGACAGGGACGAATGAGCAGTTCTTC	CASATGTGTNEQFF
TRBV5-1	TRBD1	NA	TRBJ2-7	TGCGCCAGCAGCCTAGGGACACAAAAGACAGGGGCGTACGAGCAGTACTTC	CASSLGTQKTGAYEQYF
TRBV2	NA	NA	TRBJ1-1	TGTGCCAGCAGTGAGGGGGCGCGTGAAGCTTTCTTT	CASSEGAREAFF
TRBV4-1	TRBD1	NA	TRBJ2-1	TGCGCCAGCAGCCAAGGACAGGGGCTGGTGGATGAGCAGTTCTTC	CASSQGQGLVDEQFF
TRBV6-1	TRBD1	NA	TRBJ1-2	TGTGCCAGCAGTAATCCGGGACAGGGTAGGGGCTACACCTTC	CASSNPGQGRGYTF
TRBV6-1	TRBD1	NA	TRBJ1-5	TGTGCCAGCACTGAAGCAGGGACAGGGATCTATCAGCCCCAGCATTTT	CASTEAGTGIYQPQHF
TRBV9	NA	few	TRBJ2-5	TGTGCCAGCAGCGTAAGGGGGGGCTCGGGGACCCAGTACTTC	CASSVRGGSGTQYF
TRBV4-1	TRBD1	NA	TRBJ1-1	TGCGCCAGCAGCCGCAGACAGGGGGCGGACACTGAAGCTTTCTTT	CASSRRQGADTEAFF
TRBV5-1	NA	NA	TRBJ2-7	TGCGCCAGCAGCTTGGCCACCAGATCCTACGAGCAGTACTTC	CASSLATRSYEQYF
TRBV7-2	NA	NA	TRBJ2-1	TGTGCCAGCAGCCCAGGACGGGGATATGAGCAGTTCTTC	CASSPGRGYEQFF
TRBV5-1	NA	NA	TRBJ1-3	TGCGCCAGCAGCCTCCAGGGGATCCACTCTGGAAACACCATATATTTT	CASSLQGIHSGNTIYF
TRBV5-8	TRBD2	NA	TRBJ2-7	TGTGCCAGCAGCTTCCCCGGGACTAGAGGCGCCTACGAGCAGTACTTC	CASSFPGTRGAYEQYF
TRBV11-2	NA	NA	TRBJ1-4	TGTGCCAGCAGCTGGTCAGACAACGAAAAACTGTTTTTT	CASSWSDNEKLFF
TRBV5-1	TRBD2	NA	TRBJ2-2	TGCGCCAGCAGCTTGCCCGGGACTAGCGGGGGAGCCGGGGAGCTGTTTTTT	CASSLPGTSGGAGELFF
TRBV5-4	TRBD1	NA	TRBJ1-1	TGTGCCAGCAGCGGGGGACAGGGGCTGGGCACTGAAGCTTTCTTT	CASSGGQGLGTEAFF
TRBV5-1	NA	few	TRBJ1-1	TGCGCCAGGCTATACAGGTTTGGAGCTTTCTTT	CARLYRFGAFF
TRBV4-1	NA	few	TRBJ2-7	TGCGCCAGCAGCCGGGAGATCCGATCCTACGAGCAGTACTTC	CASSREIRSYEQYF
TRBV29-1	TRBD1	NA	TRBJ1-1	TGCAGCGTTGTGACAGGGACGAGAACTGAAGCTTTCTTT	CSVVTGTRTEAFF
TRBV6-1	TRBD2	NA	TRBJ2-7	TGTGCCAGCAGTACCGCTACTAGCGGATCCTACGAGCAGTACTTC	CASSTATSGSYEQYF
TRBV5-1	TRBD1	NA	TRBJ2-1	TGCGCCAGCAGCACAGGGGGCGTCCGGTACAATGAGCAGTTCTTC	CASSTGGVRYNEQFF
TRBV27	TRBD2	once	TRBJ2-3	TGTGCCAGCAGTCCCCTGCGGGGGGCGTGGACAGATACGCAGTATTTT	CASSPLRGAWTDTQYF
TRBV5-8	NA	many	TRBJ2-7	TGTGCCAGCAGCTTGGAGCAGACAGTGGCGGGGAGGTCCTACGAGCAGTACTTC	CASSLEQTVAGRSYEQYF
TRBV28	TRBD1	NA	TRBJ1-5	TGTGCCAGCAGTTTATGGACAGGGGGTCAGCCCCAGCATTTT	CASSLWTGGQPQHF
TRBV2	NA	NA	TRBJ1-2	TGTGCCAGCAGTGAAATCGGAGGGGTGGGGTATGGCTACACCTTC	CASSEIGGVGYGYTF
TRBV27	TRBD1	NA	TRBJ2-7	TGTGCCAGCAAGACCGGGACAGCATACGAGCAGTACTTC	CASKTGTAYEQYF
TRBV2	TRBD2	once	TRBJ2-3	TGTGCCAGCAGTGAAACCCCTCAGCGGGGGAGGGGCACAGATACGCAGTATTTT	CASSETPQRGRGTDTQYF
TRBV6-1	NA	NA	TRBJ2-2	TGTGCCAGCAGTAAGGGGGACACCGGGGAGCTGTTTTTT	CASSKGDTGELFF